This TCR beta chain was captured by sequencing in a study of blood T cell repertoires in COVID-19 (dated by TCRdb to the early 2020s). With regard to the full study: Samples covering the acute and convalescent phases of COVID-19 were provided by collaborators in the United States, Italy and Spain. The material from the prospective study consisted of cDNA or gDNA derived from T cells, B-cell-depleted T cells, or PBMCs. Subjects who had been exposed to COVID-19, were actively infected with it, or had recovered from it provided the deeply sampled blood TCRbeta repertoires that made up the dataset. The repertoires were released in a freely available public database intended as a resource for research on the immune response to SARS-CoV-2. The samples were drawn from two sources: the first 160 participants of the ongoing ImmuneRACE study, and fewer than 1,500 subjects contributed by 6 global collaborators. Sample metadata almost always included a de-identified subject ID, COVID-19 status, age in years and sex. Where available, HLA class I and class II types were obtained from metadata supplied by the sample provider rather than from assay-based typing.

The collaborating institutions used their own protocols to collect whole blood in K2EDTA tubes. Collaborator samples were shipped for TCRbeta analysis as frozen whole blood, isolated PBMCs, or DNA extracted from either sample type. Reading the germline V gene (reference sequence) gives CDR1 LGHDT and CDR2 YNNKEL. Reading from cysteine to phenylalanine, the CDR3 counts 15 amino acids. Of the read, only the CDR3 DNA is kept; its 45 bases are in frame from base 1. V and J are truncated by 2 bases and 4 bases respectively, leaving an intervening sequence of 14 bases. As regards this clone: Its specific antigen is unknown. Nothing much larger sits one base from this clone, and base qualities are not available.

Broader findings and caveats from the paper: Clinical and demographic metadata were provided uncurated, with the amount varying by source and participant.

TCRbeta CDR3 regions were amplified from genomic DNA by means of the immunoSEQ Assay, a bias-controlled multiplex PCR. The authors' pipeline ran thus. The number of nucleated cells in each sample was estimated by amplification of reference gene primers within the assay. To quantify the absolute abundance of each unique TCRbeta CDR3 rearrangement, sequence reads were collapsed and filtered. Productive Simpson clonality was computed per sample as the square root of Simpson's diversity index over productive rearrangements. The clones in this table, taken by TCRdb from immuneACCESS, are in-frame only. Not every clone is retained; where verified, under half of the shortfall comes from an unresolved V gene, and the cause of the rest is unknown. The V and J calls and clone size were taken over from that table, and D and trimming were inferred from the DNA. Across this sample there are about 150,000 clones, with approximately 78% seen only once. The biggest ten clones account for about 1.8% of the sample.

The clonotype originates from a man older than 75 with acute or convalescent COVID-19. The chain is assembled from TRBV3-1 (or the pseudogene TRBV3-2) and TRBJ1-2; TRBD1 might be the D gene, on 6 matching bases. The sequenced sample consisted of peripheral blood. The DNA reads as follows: TGTGCCAGCAGCCAATCCACCGGGACACCCTATGGCTACACCTTC. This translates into CASSQSTGTPYGYTF.